This TCR beta chain emerged from a study of radiotherapy plus CTLA-4 blockade in lung cancer. About this clone itself: Other DNA sequences within the sample encode an identical CDR3.

The protocol was immunoSEQ multiplex PCR, while the TCRdb copy is restricted to in-frame clones and leaves out a portion. The sample shows approximately 80,000 clones, about 80% of them seen only once. Treatment of patients with chemo-refractory metastatic non-small-cell lung cancer consisted of focal radiation plus CTLA-4 blockade with ipilimumab. Trimming removed 4 bases from V and 4 bases from J, with 12 bases in between. From germline, CDR1 is SGHDT and CDR2 YYEEEE. CDR3 length equals 15 residues. This sequence was found in a human donor with non-small cell lung cancer who had stable disease on radiotherapy plus ipilimumab. The chain is built from TRBV5-6 and TRBJ2-6, with D unresolved. The sample consisted of peripheral blood, taken from a patient treated with radiotherapy plus ipilimumab. The chain's CDR3 is CASSPPGSGANVLTF. The CDR3 DNA reads as TGTGCCAGCAGCCCTCCCGGTTCAGGGGCCAACGTCCTGACTTTC.